In this sample, the clone carrying this TCR beta chain turned up a few times. Its matching antigen is unknown. The sample comes from a study of breast tumors, draining lymph nodes, adjacent tissues. Findings and limits, study-wide: The data were judged consistent with most tumor T cells coming from lymph node and expanding in tumor. That most tumor T cells come from lymph nodes remained unproven. Tumor TCR diversity was below lymph nodes but above nontumor tissue.

Germline trimming cut 4 bases from V and 6 bases from J; bases unmatched to any gene: 6. The CDR3 loop spans 16 amino acids. Per germline, CDR1 MDHEN and CDR2 SYDVKM. From the multiplex PCR reads, TCRdb called clonotypes with MiXCR, one entry per CDR3 protein. The sample lists roughly 32,000 distinct CDR3 sequences, 30% to 45% occurring once. The V gene is TRBV28, the J gene TRBJ2-3; 14 bases are shared with TRBD2. Sample: breast tumor tissue. The clonotype originates from a female donor with breast cancer. Some clones in this sample may be carry-over from other donors' samples. The CDR3 coding sequence is TGTGCCAGCAGTTCCGGGACTAGCGGGAGCATGGATACGCAGTATTTT. Translated, it gives CASSSGTSGSMDTQYF.